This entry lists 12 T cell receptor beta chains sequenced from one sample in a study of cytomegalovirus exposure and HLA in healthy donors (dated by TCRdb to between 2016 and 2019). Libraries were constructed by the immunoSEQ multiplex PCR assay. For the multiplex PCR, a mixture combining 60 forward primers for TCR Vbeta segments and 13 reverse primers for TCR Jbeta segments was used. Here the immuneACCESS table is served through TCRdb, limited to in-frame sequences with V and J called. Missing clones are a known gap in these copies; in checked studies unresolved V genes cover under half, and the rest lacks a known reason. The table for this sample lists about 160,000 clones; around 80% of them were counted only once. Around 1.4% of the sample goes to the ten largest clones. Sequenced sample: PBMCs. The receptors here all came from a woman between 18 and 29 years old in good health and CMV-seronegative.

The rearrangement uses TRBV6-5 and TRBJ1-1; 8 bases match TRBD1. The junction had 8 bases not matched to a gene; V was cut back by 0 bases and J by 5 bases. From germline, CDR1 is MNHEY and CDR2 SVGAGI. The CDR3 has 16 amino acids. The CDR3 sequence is CASSYSGQGIGTEAFF. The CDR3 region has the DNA TGTGCCAGCAGTTACTCCGGACAGGGTATAGGTACTGAAGCTTTCTTT.

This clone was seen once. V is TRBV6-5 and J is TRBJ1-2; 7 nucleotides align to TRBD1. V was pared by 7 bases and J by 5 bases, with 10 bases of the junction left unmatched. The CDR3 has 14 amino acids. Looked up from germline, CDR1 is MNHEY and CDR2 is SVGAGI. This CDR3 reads CASTDRASRYGYTF. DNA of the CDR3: TGTGCCAGCACCGACAGGGCTAGTCGTTATGGCTACACCTTC.

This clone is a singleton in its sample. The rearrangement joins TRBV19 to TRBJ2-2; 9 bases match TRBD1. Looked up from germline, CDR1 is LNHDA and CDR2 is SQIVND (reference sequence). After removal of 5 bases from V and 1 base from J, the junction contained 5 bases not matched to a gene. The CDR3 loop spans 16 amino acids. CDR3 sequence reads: CASSPRDRVNTGELFF. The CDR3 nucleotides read TGTGCCAGTAGTCCAAGGGACAGGGTGAACACCGGGGAGCTGTTTTTT.

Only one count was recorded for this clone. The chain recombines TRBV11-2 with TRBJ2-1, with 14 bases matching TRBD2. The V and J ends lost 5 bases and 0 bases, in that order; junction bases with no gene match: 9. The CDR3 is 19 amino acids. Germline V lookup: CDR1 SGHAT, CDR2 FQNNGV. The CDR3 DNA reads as TGTGCCAGCAGCAACTCGGGACTAGCGGGGGCTATCTCCTACAATGAGCAGTTCTTC. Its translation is CASSNSGLAGAISYNEQFF.

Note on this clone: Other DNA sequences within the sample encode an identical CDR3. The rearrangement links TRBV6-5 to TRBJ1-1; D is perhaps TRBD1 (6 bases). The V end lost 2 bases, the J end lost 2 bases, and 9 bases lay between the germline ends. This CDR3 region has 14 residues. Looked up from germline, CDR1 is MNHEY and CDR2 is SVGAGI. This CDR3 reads CASSYAGANTEAFF. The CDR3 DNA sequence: TGTGCCAGCAGTTACGCGGGGGCAAACACTGAAGCTTTCTTT.

In nucleotides, the CDR3 is TGTGCCAGCAGTGAATCGGAGGCGCAAGGCTACACCTTC. Protein product: CASSESEAQGYTF. The chain recombines TRBV2 with TRBJ1-2, with D unresolved. V lost 2 bases to trimming and J lost 8 bases, with 12 bases between them. This CDR3 region has 13 residues. Germline CDR1 and CDR2: SNHLY and FYNNEI.

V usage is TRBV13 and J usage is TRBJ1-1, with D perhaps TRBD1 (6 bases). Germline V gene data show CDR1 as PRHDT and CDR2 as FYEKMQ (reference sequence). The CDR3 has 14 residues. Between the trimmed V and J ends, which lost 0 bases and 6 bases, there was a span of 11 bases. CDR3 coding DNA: TGTGCCAGCAGCTTAGGCTCCCAGGGGCCTGAAGCTTTCTTT. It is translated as CASSLGSQGPEAFF.

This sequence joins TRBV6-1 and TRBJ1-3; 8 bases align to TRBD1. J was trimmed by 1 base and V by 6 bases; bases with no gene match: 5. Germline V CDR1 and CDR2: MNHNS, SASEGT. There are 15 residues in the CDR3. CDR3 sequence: CASRTDRGSGNTIYF. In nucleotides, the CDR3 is TGTGCCAGCAGGACCGACAGGGGATCTGGAAACACCATATATTTT.

Here the CDR3 DNA reads TGTGCCAGCAGCTTAGGCGCCCAGCGGGAAGCTTTCTTT. It specifies CASSLGAQREAFF. V usage is TRBV11-2 and J usage is TRBJ1-1; D is unclear. The germline gives CDR1 SGHAT, CDR2 FQNNGV. The V end was cut by 1 base, the J end by 8 bases, with 11 bases between. The CDR3 totals 13 residues.

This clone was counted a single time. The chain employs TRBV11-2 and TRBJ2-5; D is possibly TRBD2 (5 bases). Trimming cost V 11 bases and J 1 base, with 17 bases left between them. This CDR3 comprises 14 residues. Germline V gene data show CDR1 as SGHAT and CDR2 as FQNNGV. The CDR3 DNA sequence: TGTGCCTGCACCCACGGGGTTACCCAAGAGACCCAGTACTTC. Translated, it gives CACTHGVTQETQYF.

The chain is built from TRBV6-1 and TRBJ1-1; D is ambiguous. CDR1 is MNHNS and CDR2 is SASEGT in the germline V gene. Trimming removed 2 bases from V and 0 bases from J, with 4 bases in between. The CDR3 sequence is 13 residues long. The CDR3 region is CASSELLNTEAFF. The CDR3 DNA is TGTGCCAGCAGTGAACTATTGAACACTGAAGCTTTCTTT.

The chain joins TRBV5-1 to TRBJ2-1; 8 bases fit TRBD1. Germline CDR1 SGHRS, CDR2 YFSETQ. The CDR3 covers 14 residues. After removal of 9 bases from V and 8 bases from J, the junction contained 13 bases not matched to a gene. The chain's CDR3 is CATQARTGLHEQFF. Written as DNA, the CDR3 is TGCGCCACTCAAGCCAGGACAGGGTTACATGAGCAGTTCTTC.